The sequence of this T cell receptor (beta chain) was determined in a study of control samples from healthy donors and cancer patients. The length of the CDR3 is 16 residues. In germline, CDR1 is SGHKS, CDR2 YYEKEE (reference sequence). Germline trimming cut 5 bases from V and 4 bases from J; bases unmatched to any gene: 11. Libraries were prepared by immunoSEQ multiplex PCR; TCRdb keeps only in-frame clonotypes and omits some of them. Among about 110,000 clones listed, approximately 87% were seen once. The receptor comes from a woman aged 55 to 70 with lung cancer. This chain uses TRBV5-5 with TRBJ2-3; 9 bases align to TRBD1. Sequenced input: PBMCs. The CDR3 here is CASSRDRVGGADTQYF. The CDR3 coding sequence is TGTGCCAGCAGTCGGGACAGGGTGGGCGGTGCAGATACGCAGTATTTT.